The next 30 T cell receptor beta chains were all read from a single sample in a study of T cell responses to AZD1222 COVID-19 vaccine. Using immunoSEQ multiplex PCR, the repertoire was profiled, and TCRdb retains in-frame clones only, with some absent. The data hold over 100,000 clones, with 89% observed a single time. This material consisted of peripheral blood, taken on day 0 of AZD1222 vaccination. All receptors come from an adult in good health.

Turning to this clone: This sample includes further DNA sequences coding for the same CDR3. V gene TRBV5-1 combines with J gene TRBJ2-7; unclear D gene. The CDR3 is 11 amino acids. Germline V gives CDR1 SGHRS, CDR2 YFSETQ. Trimming stripped 4 bases from V and 3 bases from J, with 5 bases between. The CDR3 region is CASSLDYEQYF. For the CDR3, the DNA is TGCGCCAGCAGCCTAGACTACGAGCAGTACTTC.

The chain links TRBV6-5 to TRBJ1-5; D is uncertain. The CDR3 consists of 16 residues. Germline lookup yields CDR1 MNHEY and CDR2 SVGAGI. V lost 4 bases and J 1 base, leaving 14 bases between the germline ends. Here the CDR3 DNA reads TGTGCCAGCAGTTCCCTCCGGACTGGAAGCAATCAGCCCCAGCATTTT. This codes for CASSSLRTGSNQPQHF.

About this clone: Distinct nucleotide sequences in the sample also encode this CDR3. The CDR3 DNA is TGCGCCAGCAGCTTGCAGGGGGCGAACACTGAAGCTTTCTTT. Translation: CASSLQGANTEAFF. The chain employs TRBV5-1 and TRBJ1-1; the match to TRBD1 covers 8 bases. Trimming at V came to 1 base and at J to 1 base, leaving 0 bases not matched to a gene. CDR1 SGHRS and CDR2 YFSETQ come from the germline V gene. CDR3 size: 14 residues.

The chain carries TRBV4-1 and TRBJ2-1; 13 nucleotides align to TRBD2. Germline lookup yields CDR1 MGHRA and CDR2 YSYEKL. This CDR3 contains 15 residues. Trimming removed 5 bases from V and 7 bases from J; junction bases left unmatched: 5. This chain's CDR3 is CASSTRLAGGNEQFF. CDR3 coding DNA: TGCGCCAGCAGCACTCGACTAGCGGGGGGAAATGAGCAGTTCTTC.

The V call is TRBV2, the J call TRBJ1-1; TRBD1 agrees at 8 bases. V lost 4 bases, J lost 0 bases, and 7 bases stayed unmatched. From germline, CDR1 is SNHLY and CDR2 FYNNEI. The CDR3 sequence is 16 residues long. This chain's CDR3 is CASSGRQGHMNTEAFF. The CDR3 coding sequence is TGTGCCAGCAGTGGTCGACAGGGGCACATGAACACTGAAGCTTTCTTT.

The gene calls are TRBV2 and TRBJ2-3; a weak D match, TRBD1 (6 bases). Germline V gene sequence: CDR1 SNHLY, CDR2 FYNNEI. V was shortened by 0 bases and J by 11 bases, with 12 bases between the two germline ends. The CDR3 has 13 amino acids. CDR3 DNA sequence: TGTGCCAGCAGTGAAGCGTCAGGGGCGATGCAGTATTTT. Protein sequence: CASSEASGAMQYF.

The J gene is TRBJ2-5, the V gene TRBV5-4, with D tentatively TRBD1 (6 bases). V was shortened by 10 bases and J by 3 bases, with 16 bases between the two germline ends. Germline CDR1 reads SGHNT; CDR2 reads YYREEE (reference sequence). This CDR3 has 13 residues. DNA of the CDR3: TGTGCCCAAGGGCCCCGGACAGAAGAGACCCAGTACTTC. Amino acid sequence: CAQGPRTEETQYF.

The rearrangement joins TRBV12-3 or TRBV12-4 to TRBJ1-1; no clear D. V gave up 3 bases and J gave up 4 bases, with 9 bases separating them. This CDR3 contains 13 residues. CDR3 sequence: CASSFRGITEAFF. The CDR3 DNA reads as TGTGCCAGCAGTTTTCGCGGGATCACTGAAGCTTTCTTT.

This chain connects TRBV2 to TRBJ2-5, with 7 positions matching TRBD2. Losses at the gene ends were 7 bases for V and 1 base for J; bases not matched to a gene: 3. Germline lookup yields CDR1 SNHLY and CDR2 FYNNEI. The CDR3 is 13 amino acids. The CDR3 spells CASTRGSQETQYF. The CDR3 DNA sequence: TGTGCCAGCACGCGGGGGAGCCAAGAGACCCAGTACTTC.

The chain couples TRBV6-5 to TRBJ2-2; tentatively, D is TRBD2 (6 bases). The germline V and J ends were trimmed by 5 bases and 4 bases, with 11 bases remaining between them. The germline V gene encodes CDR1 MNHEY and CDR2 SVGAGI. The CDR3 consists of 14 residues. Here the CDR3 DNA reads TGTGCCAGCAGTAGCTGGGACTCCACCGGGGAGCTGTTTTTT. As protein: CASSSWDSTGELFF.

The chain is built from TRBV6-5 and TRBJ1-2, with D perhaps TRBD1 (6 bases). CDR1 MNHEY and CDR2 SVGAGI come from the germline V gene. This CDR3 is 15 amino acids long. V was cut by 4 bases and J by 6 bases, with 18 bases left in between. The CDR3 protein is CASSSDTTGSHGYTF. In nucleotides, the CDR3 is TGTGCCAGCAGTTCAGACACTACAGGGTCGCATGGCTACACCTTC.

The chain joins TRBV7-9 to TRBJ2-2; D possibly corresponds to TRBD2 (6 bases). Trimming removed 5 bases at V and 4 bases at J, with 17 bases between. Germline values: CDR1 SEHNR, CDR2 FQNEAQ (reference sequence). The CDR3 is made up of 16 amino acids. In DNA form, the CDR3 reads TGTGCCAGCAGCCCCCCGGGAGCGGGTTTCACCGGGGAGCTGTTTTTT. This codes for CASSPPGAGFTGELFF. The full variable domain, with the rest looked up from reference TRBV7-9 and TRBJ2-2, is DTGVSQNPRHKITKRGQNVTFRCDPISEHNRLYWYRQTLGQGPEFLTYFQNEAQLEKSRLLSDRFSAERPKGSFSTLEIQRTEQGDSAMYLCASSPPGAGFTGELFFGEGSRLTVL.

J is TRBJ1-2 and V is TRBV28; D not certain. V lost 3 bases, J lost 2 bases, and 16 bases lay in between. The CDR3 extends over 16 amino acids. CDR1 and CDR2 (germline): MDHEN, SYDVKM. The CDR3 loop reads CASSFVRLDRNYGYTF. CDR3 bases: TGTGCCAGCAGTTTTGTCAGGTTGGATCGGAACTATGGCTACACCTTC.

V usage is TRBV4-1 and J usage is TRBJ1-5; 9 nucleotides match TRBD1. V shed 1 base, J shed 0 bases, and the junction held 10 bases outside the gene matches. The CDR3 is 19 amino acids. The germline CDR1 and CDR2 sequences are MGHRA and YSYEKL. The CDR3 nucleotides are TGCGCCAGCAGCCAAGTTTGGACAGGGGCACCTTATAGCAATCAGCCCCAGCATTTT. Protein product: CASSQVWTGAPYSNQPQHF.

The V gene is TRBV4-1, the J gene TRBJ2-7, with 7 bases matching TRBD1. J lost 2 bases, V lost 6 bases, and 7 bases had no gene match. Germline values: CDR1 MGHRA, CDR2 YSYEKL. The CDR3 is made up of 14 amino acids. CDR3 region: CASSSAGTAYEQYF. The CDR3 nucleotides are TGCGCCAGCAGTTCCGCTGGGACAGCCTACGAGCAGTACTTC.

The chain recombines TRBV9 with TRBJ1-4; 9 positions agree with TRBD1. CDR1 is SGDLS, CDR2 YYNGEE, per germline. The V segment lost 4 bases and the J segment 10 bases; nucleotides outside the gene matches: 5. The CDR3 totals 13 residues. CDR3 DNA sequence: TGTGCCAGCAGCCCGGGACAGGGCGTAAAACTGTTTTTT. It specifies CASSPGQGVKLFF.

V is TRBV6-5 and J is TRBJ2-2, with D unclear. Germline CDR1 and CDR2: MNHEY and SVGAGI. The CDR3 is made up of 14 amino acids. Trimming cost V 3 bases and J 3 bases, with 8 bases left between them. The CDR3 coding sequence is TGTGCCAGCAGTTATGGAATTTACACCGGGGAGCTGTTTTTT. It is translated as CASSYGIYTGELFF.

CDR3 in DNA: TGCAGCGTTGAAGGTTCAGGGGCCGGGGGCTACACCTTC. Translated, it gives CSVEGSGAGGYTF. The genes are TRBV29-1 and TRBJ1-2, with D maybe TRBD1 (6 bases). V was shortened by 1 base and J by 8 bases, with 14 bases between the two germline ends. Germline CDR1 SQVTM, CDR2 ANQGSEA. The CDR3 contains 13 residues.

The chain is built from TRBV9 and TRBJ2-3; weak D call: TRBD1 (6 bases). The germline CDR1 and CDR2 sequences are SGDLS and YYNGEE. V lost 4 bases to trimming and J lost 5 bases, with 14 bases between them. The CDR3 length is 14 residues. The CDR3 loop reads CASSPPGVEDTQYF. The CDR3 DNA sequence: TGTGCCAGCAGCCCCCCAGGGGTTGAAGATACGCAGTATTTT.

The chain combines TRBV2 with TRBJ2-7; perhaps TRBD2 as D (5 bases). Germline V gene sequence: CDR1 SNHLY, CDR2 FYNNEI. Trimming took off 6 bases at V and 8 bases at J, with 17 bases between the two ends. This CDR3 comprises 13 residues. CDR3 DNA sequence: TGTGCCAGCAGAGAGGACTCCTTCGTCAAGCAGTACTTC. It translates to CASREDSFVKQYF. The whole variable domain, filled in from reference TRBV2 and TRBJ2-7, reads EPEVTQTPSHQVTQMGQEVILRCVPISNHLYFYWYRQILGQKVEFLVSFYNNEISEKSEIFDDQFSVERPDGSNFTLKIRSTKLEDSAMYFCASREDSFVKQYFGPGTRLTVT.

The chain uses TRBV18 and TRBJ2-7; TRBD2 matches at 9 bases. Unmatched junction bases numbered 3, after V lost 3 bases and J lost 6 bases. This CDR3 is 13 amino acids long. Germline V gene sequence: CDR1 KGHSH, CDR2 LQKENI. The CDR3 loop reads CASSPGTSSEQYF. The CDR3 coding sequence is TGTGCCAGCTCACCCGGGACTAGCTCCGAGCAGTACTTC.

The genes are TRBV24-1 and TRBJ2-3; D gene uncertain. In germline, CDR1 is KGHDR, CDR2 SFDVKD. The CDR3 runs to 14 residues. Trimming cost V 0 bases and J 6 bases, with 9 bases left between them. The CDR3 nucleotides are TGTGCCACCAGTGATTTGTCGTCCGATGATACGCAGTATTTT. Its translation is CATSDLSSDDTQYF.

The V call is TRBV10-3, the J call TRBJ2-3; D may be TRBD1 (6 bases). The V gene lost 2 bases and the J gene lost 0 bases, with 9 bases spanning the gap. The germline gives CDR1 ENHRY, CDR2 SYGVKD. The CDR3 spans 15 residues. CDR3 sequence reads: CAISEKDSSTDTQYF. For the CDR3, the DNA is TGTGCCATCAGTGAGAAGGACAGTAGCACAGATACGCAGTATTTT.

This clone was seen only a few times. This chain uses TRBV11-1 with TRBJ1-4; D may be TRBD1 (6 bases). In germline, CDR1 is SGHAT, CDR2 FQDESV (reference sequence). This CDR3 spans 15 amino acids. The V gene lost 6 bases and the J gene lost 4 bases, with 15 bases spanning the gap. This chain's CDR3 is CASSTRQDYNEKLFF. The CDR3, as DNA: TGTGCCAGCAGTACCAGACAGGATTATAATGAAAAACTGTTTTTT. Looking up the rest from reference TRBV11-1 and TRBJ1-4 gives the full variable domain: EAEVAQSPRYKITEKSQAVAFWCDPISGHATLYWYRQILGQGPELLVQFQDESVVDDSQLPKDRFSAERLKGVDSTLKIQPAELGDSAMYLCASSTRQDYNEKLFFGSGTQLSVL.

This clone was seen once. The genes are TRBV7-3 and TRBJ1-1, with D possibly matching TRBD1 (5 bases). This CDR3 contains 13 residues. The V gene's germline CDR1 is SGHTA and CDR2 FQGTGA. The V end lost 3 bases, the J end lost 1 base, and 6 bases lay between the germline ends. CDR3 in amino acids: CASSFQGNTEAFF. CDR3 bases: TGTGCCAGCAGCTTTCAGGGGAACACTGAAGCTTTCTTT.

The CDR3 loop reads CASRTGTDTFYGYTF. The CDR3 DNA reads TGTGCCAGCAGGACCGGGACCGACACCTTCTATGGCTACACCTTC. The rearrangement links TRBV6-5 to TRBJ1-2; D perhaps matches TRBD1 (5 bases). V shed 6 bases and J shed 4 bases, with 18 bases lying between them. The CDR3 is 15 amino acids. Germline CDR1 and CDR2: MNHEY and SVGAGI.

This clone has just a few counts. CDR3 residues: CASKRDNRGNQPQHF. CDR3 in DNA: TGTGCCAGCAAGAGGGACAACCGGGGAAATCAGCCCCAGCATTTT. The chain links TRBV6-5 to TRBJ1-5; maybe TRBD1 (6 bases). V lost 7 bases to trimming and J lost 4 bases, with 17 bases between them. Germline lookup yields CDR1 MNHEY and CDR2 SVGAGI. CDR3 length: 15 residues.

In this sample, this clone turned up a few times. The chain carries TRBV27 and TRBJ2-5, with D hard to call. Trimming took off 7 bases at V and 0 bases at J, with 12 bases between the two ends. Germline V gene data show CDR1 as MNHEY and CDR2 as SMNVEV (reference sequence). The CDR3 spans 14 residues. The CDR3 loop reads CASMSSEYQETQYF. In DNA, the CDR3 is TGTGCCAGCATGTCATCGGAGTACCAAGAGACCCAGTACTTC.

The J gene is TRBJ1-5, the V gene TRBV6-5; D remains unclear. This CDR3 contains 13 residues. The germline gives CDR1 MNHEY, CDR2 SVGAGI. The germline V and J ends were trimmed by 2 bases and 7 bases, with 9 bases remaining between them. The CDR3 here is CASSYGSGQPQHF. The DNA of the CDR3 is TGTGCCAGCAGTTACGGGTCGGGCCAGCCCCAGCATTTT.

The V and J genes are TRBV3-1 (or the pseudogene TRBV3-2) and TRBJ2-1; D remains unclear. Trimming shortened V by 3 bases and J by 7 bases, and 19 bases separated the two germline ends. This CDR3 is built from 16 residues. Germline V gene sequence: CDR1 LGHDT, CDR2 YNNKEL (reference sequence). The CDR3 sequence is CASSQYSNPIRNEQFF. The CDR3 bases are TGTGCCAGCAGCCAGTACTCCAACCCTATAAGGAATGAGCAGTTCTTC.